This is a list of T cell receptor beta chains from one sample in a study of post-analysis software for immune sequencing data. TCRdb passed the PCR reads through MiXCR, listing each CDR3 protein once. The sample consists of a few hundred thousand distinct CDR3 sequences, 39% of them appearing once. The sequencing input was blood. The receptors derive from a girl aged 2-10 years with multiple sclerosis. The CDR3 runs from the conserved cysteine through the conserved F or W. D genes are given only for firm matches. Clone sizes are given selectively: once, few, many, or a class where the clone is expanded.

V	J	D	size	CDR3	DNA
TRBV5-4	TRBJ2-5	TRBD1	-	CASSLPPTGAPQETQYF	TGTGCCAGCAGCTTACCCCCTACAGGGGCACCCCAAGAGACCCAGTACTTC
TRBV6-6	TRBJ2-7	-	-	CASSPGTKSYEQYF	TGTGCCAGCAGTCCCGGGACAAAATCCTACGAGCAGTACTTC
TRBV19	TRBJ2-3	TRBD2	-	CASSIDTSGTVDTQYF	TGTGCCAGTAGTATTGACACTAGCGGGACGGTAGATACGCAGTATTTT
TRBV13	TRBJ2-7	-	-	CASSLVRLSYEQYF	TGTGCCAGCAGCTTAGTTAGGCTCTCCTACGAGCAGTACTTC
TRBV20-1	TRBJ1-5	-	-	CSARRSGGSYQPQHF	TGCAGTGCTAGAAGGAGTGGTGGAAGTTATCAGCCCCAGCATTTT
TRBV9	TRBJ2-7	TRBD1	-	CASSPRDRDNEQYF	TGTGCCAGCAGCCCAAGGGACAGGGATAACGAGCAGTACTTC
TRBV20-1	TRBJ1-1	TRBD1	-	CSATVQGGNTEAFF	TGCAGTGCTACGGTACAGGGGGGAAACACTGAAGCTTTCTTT
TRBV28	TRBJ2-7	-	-	CASRVSSYEQYF	TGTGCCAGTCGCGTGAGCTCCTACGAGCAGTACTTC
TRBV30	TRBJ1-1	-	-	CAWSVRRDTEAFF	TGTGCCTGGAGTGTACGAAGGGACACTGAAGCTTTCTTT
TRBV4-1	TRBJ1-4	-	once	CASKAEIGEKLFF	TGCGCCAGCAAGGCGGAGATTGGGGAAAAACTGTTTTTT
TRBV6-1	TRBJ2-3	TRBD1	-	CASSETGGGLAITDTQYF	TGTGCCAGCAGTGAGACAGGGGGGGGTCTAGCGATTACAGATACGCAGTATTTT
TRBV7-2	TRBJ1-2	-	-	CASSSGRMGYTF	TGTGCCAGCAGCTCTGGACGGATGGGCTACACCTTC
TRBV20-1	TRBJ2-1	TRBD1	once	CSAHDRVLYNEQFF	TGCAGTGCTCATGACAGGGTCCTGTACAATGAGCAGTTCTTC
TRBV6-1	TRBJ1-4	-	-	CASSDVLTEGKLFF	TGTGCCAGCAGTGACGTTCTTACAGAAGGAAAACTGTTTTTT
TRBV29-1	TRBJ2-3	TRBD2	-	CSVMFSGGYTDTQYF	TGCAGCGTAATGTTCAGCGGGGGGTACACAGATACGCAGTATTTT
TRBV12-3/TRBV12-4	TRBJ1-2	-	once	CASMDPGRSNYGYTF	TGTGCCAGCATGGATCCGGGACGATCTAACTATGGCTACACCTTC
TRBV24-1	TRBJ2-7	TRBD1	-	CATTNRDRGRREQYF	TGTGCCACCACCAACCGGGACAGGGGGCGCCGAGAGCAGTACTTC
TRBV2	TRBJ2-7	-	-	CASSEQGVLYEQYF	TGTGCCAGCAGTGAACAGGGAGTGCTGTACGAGCAGTACTTC
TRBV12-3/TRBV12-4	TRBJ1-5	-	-	CASSPSGSNQPQHF	TGTGCCAGCAGCCCTAGTGGGAGCAATCAGCCCCAGCATTTT
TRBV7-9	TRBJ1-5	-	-	CASSLVGRGKNQPQHF	TGTGCCAGCAGCTTAGTAGGAAGGGGAAAAAATCAGCCCCAGCATTTT
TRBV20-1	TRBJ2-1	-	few	CSASALKGYNEQFF	TGCAGTGCTTCCGCCTTGAAAGGTTACAATGAGCAGTTCTTC
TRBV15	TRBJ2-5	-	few	CATSRDPAQETQYF	TGTGCCACCAGCAGAGATCCGGCTCAAGAGACCCAGTACTTC
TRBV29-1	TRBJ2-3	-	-	CSVEPIQGSGTDTQYF	TGCAGCGTTGAACCCATACAGGGCAGTGGGACAGATACGCAGTATTTT
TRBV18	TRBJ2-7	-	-	CASSPRQFGSSYEQYF	TGTGCCAGCTCACCACGACAGTTCGGAAGCTCCTACGAGCAGTACTTC
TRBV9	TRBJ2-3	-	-	CASSVAPREGRTDTQYF	TGTGCCAGCAGCGTAGCCCCCAGGGAAGGTCGCACAGATACGCAGTATTTT
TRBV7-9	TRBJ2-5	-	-	CASSRWAGPNVQYF	TGTGCCAGCAGTCGCTGGGCAGGGCCCAATGTGCAGTACTTC
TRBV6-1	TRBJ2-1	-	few	CASARRTTGSSGHDENEQFF	TGTGCCAGCGCCAGACGGACGACAGGCTCGAGCGGACACGACGAAAATGAGCAGTTCTTC
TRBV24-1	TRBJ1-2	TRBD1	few	CATSEGTGYYGYTF	TGTGCCACCAGTGAAGGGACAGGATACTATGGCTACACCTTC
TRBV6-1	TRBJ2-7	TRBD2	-	CASIDREGHEQYF	TGTGCCAGCATAGATCGGGAGGGGCACGAGCAGTACTTC
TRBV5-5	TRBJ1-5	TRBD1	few	CASSRRTGDQPQHF	TGTGCCAGCAGCAGACGGACAGGCGACCAGCCCCAGCATTTT
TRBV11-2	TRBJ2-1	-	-	CASSLGLFNEQFF	TGTGCCAGCAGCCTCGGACTGTTCAATGAGCAGTTCTTC
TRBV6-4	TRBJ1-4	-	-	CASSQTGGTNEKLFF	TGTGCCAGCAGCCAAACTGGGGGCACTAATGAAAAACTGTTTTTT
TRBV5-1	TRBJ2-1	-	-	CASSFVGFNEQFF	TGCGCCAGCAGCTTTGTCGGCTTTAATGAGCAGTTCTTC
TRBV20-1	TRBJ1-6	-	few	CSAARETPLHF	TGCAGTGCTGCCCGGGAAACACCCCTCCACTTT
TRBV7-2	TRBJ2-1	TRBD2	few	CASSLVAGDVEQFF	TGTGCCAGCAGCTTAGTAGCGGGAGACGTAGAGCAGTTCTTC
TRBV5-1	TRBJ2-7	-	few	CASSLAFNSPIIYEQYF	TGCGCCAGCAGCTTGGCTTTTAATAGTCCCATAATCTACGAGCAGTACTTC